This T cell receptor beta chain was profiled in a study of molecular identifiers for immune sequencing clone quantification. One entry per CDR3 protein, called by TCRdb with MiXCR from the PCR reads. This sample has roughly 320,000 distinct CDR3 sequences; about 20% occur once, and the top ten carry about 0.79%. The CDR3 is made up of 12 amino acids. Trimming cost V 2 bases and J 8 bases, with 9 bases left between them. Sequenced sample: naive CD8+ T cells from blood, with Jurkat cell RNA spiked in. Subset here: FACS-sorted CD8+CD4-CCR7+CD45RA+ naive T cells. The chain carries TRBV12-3 or TRBV12-4 and TRBJ1-1; unclear D gene. This sequence originates from a human donor in good health. Some libraries in this study had Jurkat cell RNA spiked in. CDR3 in amino acids: CASSLWGEEAFF. The CDR3, as DNA: TGTGCCAGCAGTTTATGGGGAGAAGAAGCTTTCTTT.